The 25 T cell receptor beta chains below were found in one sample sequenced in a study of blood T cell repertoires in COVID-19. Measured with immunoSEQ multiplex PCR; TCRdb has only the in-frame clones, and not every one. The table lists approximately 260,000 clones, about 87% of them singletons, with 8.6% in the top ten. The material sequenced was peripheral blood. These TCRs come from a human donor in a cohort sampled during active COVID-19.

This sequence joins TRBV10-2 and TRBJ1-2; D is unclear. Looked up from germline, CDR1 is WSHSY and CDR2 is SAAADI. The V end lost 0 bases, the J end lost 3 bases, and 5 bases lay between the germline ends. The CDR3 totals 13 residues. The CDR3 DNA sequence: TGCGCCAGCAGTGAGTCGCCAGACTATGGCTACACCTTC. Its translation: CASSESPDYGYTF.

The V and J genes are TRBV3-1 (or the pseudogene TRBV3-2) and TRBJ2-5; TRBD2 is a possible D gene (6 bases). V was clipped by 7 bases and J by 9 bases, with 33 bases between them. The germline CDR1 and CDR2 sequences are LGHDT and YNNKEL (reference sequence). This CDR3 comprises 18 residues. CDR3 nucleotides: TGTGCCAGCAAAAAATTAAACCGCGGCCCGCGGACTAAGAAGGCCCAGTACTTC. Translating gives CASKKLNRGPRTKKAQYF.

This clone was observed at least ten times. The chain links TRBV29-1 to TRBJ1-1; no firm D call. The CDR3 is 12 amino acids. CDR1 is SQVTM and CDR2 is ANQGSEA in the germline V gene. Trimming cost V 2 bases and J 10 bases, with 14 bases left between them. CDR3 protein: CSVERTSGTAFF. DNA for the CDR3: TGCAGCGTTGAACGGACTTCGGGAACAGCTTTCTTT.

In DNA, the CDR3 is TGCGCCAGCAGCTGGGGGGGACAAGAGACCCAGTACTTC. This gives the protein CASSWGGQETQYF. This chain links TRBV5-1 with TRBJ2-5; 7 bases align to TRBD2. The CDR3 length is 13 residues. CDR1 and CDR2 (germline): SGHRS, YFSETQ. Trimming at V came to 3 bases and at J to 2 bases, leaving 1 base not matched to a gene.

The CDR3 coding sequence is TGCGCCAGCACCTCAGGGGTCTCTGGCTACACCTTC. Its protein is CASTSGVSGYTF. The chain combines TRBV10-2 with TRBJ1-2; the D gene is possibly TRBD1 (6 bases). The CDR3 covers 12 residues. V lost 7 bases to trimming and J lost 7 bases, with 13 bases between them. Germline V gene lookup returns CDR1 WSHSY and CDR2 SAAADI.

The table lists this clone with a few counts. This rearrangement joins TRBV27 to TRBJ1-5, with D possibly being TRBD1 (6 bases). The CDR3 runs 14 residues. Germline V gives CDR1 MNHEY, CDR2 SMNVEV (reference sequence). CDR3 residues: CASRPRGFNQPQHF. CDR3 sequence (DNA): TGTGCTTCACGGCCCAGGGGCTTCAATCAGCCCCAGCATTTT.

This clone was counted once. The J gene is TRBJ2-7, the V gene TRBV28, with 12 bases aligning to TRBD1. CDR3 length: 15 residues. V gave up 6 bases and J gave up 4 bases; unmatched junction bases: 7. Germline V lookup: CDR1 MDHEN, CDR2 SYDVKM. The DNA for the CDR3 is TGTGCCAGCAGAAACCCGGGACAGGGGGCGTACGAGCAGTACTTC. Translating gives CASRNPGQGAYEQYF. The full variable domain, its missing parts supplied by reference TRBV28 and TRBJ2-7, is DVKVTQSSRYLVKRTGEKVFLECVQDMDHENMFWYRQDPGLGLRLIYFSYDVKMKEKGDIPEGYSVSREKKERFSLILESASTNQTSMYLCASRNPGQGAYEQYFGPGTRLTVT.

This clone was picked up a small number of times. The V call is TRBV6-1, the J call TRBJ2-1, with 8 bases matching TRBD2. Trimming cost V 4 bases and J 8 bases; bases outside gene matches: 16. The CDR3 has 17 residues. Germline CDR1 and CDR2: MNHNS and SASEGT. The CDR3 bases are TGTGCCAGCAGTGGGGGATGGGGACTAGTCCGATACCATGAGCAGTTCTTC. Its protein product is CASSGGWGLVRYHEQFF.

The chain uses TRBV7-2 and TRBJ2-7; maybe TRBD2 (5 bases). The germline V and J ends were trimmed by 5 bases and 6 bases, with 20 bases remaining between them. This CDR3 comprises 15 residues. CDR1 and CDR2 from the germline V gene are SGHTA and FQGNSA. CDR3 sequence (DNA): TGTGCCAGCAGCCCCACCGGGGTTGGTCTGGGCGAGCAGTACTTC. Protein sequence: CASSPTGVGLGEQYF.

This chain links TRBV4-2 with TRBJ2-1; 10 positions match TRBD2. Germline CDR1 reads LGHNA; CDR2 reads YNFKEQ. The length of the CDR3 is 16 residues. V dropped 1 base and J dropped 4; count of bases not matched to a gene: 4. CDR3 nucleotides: TGTGCCAGCAGCCAAGTTGATAGCGGGAGGTACAATGAGCAGTTCTTC. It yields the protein CASSQVDSGRYNEQFF.

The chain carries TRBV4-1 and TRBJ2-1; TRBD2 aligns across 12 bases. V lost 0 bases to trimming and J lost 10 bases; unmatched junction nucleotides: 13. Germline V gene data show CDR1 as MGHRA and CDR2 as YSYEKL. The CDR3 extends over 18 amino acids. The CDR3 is CASSQETSGRPIRGEQFF. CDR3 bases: TGCGCCAGCAGCCAAGAAACTAGCGGGAGGCCCATCCGAGGGGAGCAGTTCTTC.

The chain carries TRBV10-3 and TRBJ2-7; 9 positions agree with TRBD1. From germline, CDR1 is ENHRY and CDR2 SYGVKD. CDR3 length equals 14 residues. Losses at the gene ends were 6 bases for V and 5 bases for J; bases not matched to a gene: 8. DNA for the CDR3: TGTGCCATCAGCTCCGGGACAGGGTGGGACGAGCAGTACTTC. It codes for CAISSGTGWDEQYF.

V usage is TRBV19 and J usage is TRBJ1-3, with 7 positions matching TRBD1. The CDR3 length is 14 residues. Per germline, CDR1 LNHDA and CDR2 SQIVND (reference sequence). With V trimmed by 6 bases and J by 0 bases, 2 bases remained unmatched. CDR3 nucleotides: TGTGCCAGTAGCCGGGACAGCTCTGGAAACACCATATATTTT. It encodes CASSRDSSGNTIYF. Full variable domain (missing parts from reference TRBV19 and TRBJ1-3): DGGITQSPKYLFRKEGQNVTLSCEQNLNHDAMYWYRQDPGQGLRLIYYSQIVNDFQKGDIAEGYSVSREKKESFPLTVTSAQKNPTAFYLCASSRDSSGNTIYFGEGSWLTVV.

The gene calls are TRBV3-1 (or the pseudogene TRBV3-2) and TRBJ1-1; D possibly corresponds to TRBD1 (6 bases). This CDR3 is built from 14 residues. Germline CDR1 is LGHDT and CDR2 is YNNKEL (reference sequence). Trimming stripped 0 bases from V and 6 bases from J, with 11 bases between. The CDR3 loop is CASSQEQGRAEAFF. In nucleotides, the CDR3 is TGTGCCAGCAGCCAAGAACAGGGTAGGGCTGAAGCTTTCTTT.

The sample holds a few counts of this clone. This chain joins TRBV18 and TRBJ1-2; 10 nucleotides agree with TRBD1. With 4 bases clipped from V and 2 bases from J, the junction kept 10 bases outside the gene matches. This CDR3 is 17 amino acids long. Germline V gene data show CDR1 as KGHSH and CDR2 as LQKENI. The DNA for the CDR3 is TGTGCCAGCTCACTGGGGACAGGGGAAGACAGGAACTATGGCTACACCTTC. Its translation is CASSLGTGEDRNYGYTF.

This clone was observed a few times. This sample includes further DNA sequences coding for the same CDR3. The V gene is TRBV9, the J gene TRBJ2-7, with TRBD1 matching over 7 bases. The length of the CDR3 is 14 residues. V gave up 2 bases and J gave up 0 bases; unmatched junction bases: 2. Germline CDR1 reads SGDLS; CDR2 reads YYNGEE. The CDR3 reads CASSVTGSSYEQYF. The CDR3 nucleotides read TGTGCCAGCAGCGTGACAGGGTCCTCCTACGAGCAGTACTTC.

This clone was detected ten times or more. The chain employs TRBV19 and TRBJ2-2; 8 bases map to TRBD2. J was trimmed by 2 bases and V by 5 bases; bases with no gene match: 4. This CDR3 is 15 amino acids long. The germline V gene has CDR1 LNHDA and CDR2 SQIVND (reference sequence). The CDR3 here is CASSRSGINTGELFF. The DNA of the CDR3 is TGTGCCAGTAGTCGTAGCGGGATTAACACCGGGGAGCTGTTTTTT.

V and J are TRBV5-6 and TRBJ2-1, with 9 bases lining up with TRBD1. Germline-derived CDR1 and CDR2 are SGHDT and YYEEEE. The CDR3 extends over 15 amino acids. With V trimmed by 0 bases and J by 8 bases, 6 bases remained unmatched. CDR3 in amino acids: CASSLGQGGFDEQFF. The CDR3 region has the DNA TGTGCCAGCAGCTTGGGACAGGGGGGTTTCGATGAGCAGTTCTTC.

CDR3 bases: TGCGCCAGCAGCTTGCAGGCGGGACCCTACGAGCAGTACTTC. Amino acids: CASSLQAGPYEQYF. The chain is built from TRBV5-1 and TRBJ2-7; D may be TRBD2 (6 bases). This CDR3 region has 14 residues. V was clipped by 1 base and J by 2 bases, with 10 bases between them. Per the germline V gene, CDR1 is SGHRS and CDR2 is YFSETQ.

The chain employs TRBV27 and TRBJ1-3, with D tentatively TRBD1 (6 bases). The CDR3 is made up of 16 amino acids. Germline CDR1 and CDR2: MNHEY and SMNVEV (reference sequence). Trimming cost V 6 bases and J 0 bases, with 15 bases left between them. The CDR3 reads CASSLGRGGSGNTIYF. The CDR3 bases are TGTGCCAGCAGCCTTGGGAGGGGGGGCTCTGGAAACACCATATATTTT.

CDR3 sequence (DNA): TGTGCCAGCAGCTTGGACATCGGTTTGAGTTCCTACGAGCAGTACTTC. Encoded protein: CASSLDIGLSSYEQYF. The chain couples TRBV7-9 to TRBJ2-7; perhaps TRBD1 as D (5 bases). The CDR3 covers 16 residues. V was clipped by 3 bases and J by 1 base, with 16 bases between them. Germline loops: CDR1 SEHNR, CDR2 FQNEAQ (reference sequence).

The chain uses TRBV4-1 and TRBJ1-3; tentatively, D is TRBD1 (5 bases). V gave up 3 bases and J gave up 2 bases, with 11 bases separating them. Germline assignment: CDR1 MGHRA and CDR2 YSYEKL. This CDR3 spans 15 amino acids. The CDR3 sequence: CASSHVGATGNTIYF. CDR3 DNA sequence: TGCGCCAGCAGCCACGTAGGGGCGACTGGAAACACCATATATTTT.

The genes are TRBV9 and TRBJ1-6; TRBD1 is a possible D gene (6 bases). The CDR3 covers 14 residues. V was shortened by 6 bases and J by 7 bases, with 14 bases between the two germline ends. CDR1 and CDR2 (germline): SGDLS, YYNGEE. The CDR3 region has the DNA TGTGCCAGCACCGGACAGAATTCAAATTCACCCCTCCACTTT. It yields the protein CASTGQNSNSPLHF.

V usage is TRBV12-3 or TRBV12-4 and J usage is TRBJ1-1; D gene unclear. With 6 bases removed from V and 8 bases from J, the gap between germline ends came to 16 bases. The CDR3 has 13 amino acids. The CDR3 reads CASSLREPQEAFF. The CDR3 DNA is TGTGCCAGCAGCCTCCGGGAGCCGCAAGAAGCTTTCTTT.

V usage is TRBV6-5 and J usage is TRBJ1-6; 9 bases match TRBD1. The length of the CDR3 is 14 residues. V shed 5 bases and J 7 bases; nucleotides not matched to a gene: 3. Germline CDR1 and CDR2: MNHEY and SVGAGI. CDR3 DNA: TGTGCCAGCAGTATGGGACAGGGAAATTCACCCCTCCACTTT. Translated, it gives CASSMGQGNSPLHF.